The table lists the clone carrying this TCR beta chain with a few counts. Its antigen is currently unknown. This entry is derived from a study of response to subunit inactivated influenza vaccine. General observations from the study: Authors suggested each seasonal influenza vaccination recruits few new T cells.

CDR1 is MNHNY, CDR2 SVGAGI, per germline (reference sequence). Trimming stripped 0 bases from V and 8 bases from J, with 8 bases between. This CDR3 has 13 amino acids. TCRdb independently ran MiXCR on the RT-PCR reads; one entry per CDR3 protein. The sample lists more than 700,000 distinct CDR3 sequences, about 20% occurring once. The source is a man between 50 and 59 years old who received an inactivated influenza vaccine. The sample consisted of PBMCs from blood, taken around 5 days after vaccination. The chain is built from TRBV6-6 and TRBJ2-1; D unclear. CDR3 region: CASSYSVKDEQFF. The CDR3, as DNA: TGTGCCAGCAGTTACTCGGTAAAGGATGAGCAGTTCTTC.